Described below is a single T cell receptor beta chain sequence and its context. This clone was seen only once. What this receptor recognizes is not known. Within one base of it there is no much larger clone, and no base qualities were kept. These data are taken from a study of cytomegalovirus exposure and HLA in healthy donors (TCRdb year 2017). Regarding the complete study: In an earlier analysis of 587 of the donors, 276 Gb of sequence data and 90 million to 120 million unique TCR beta sequences from roughly 180 million T cells were reported. Roughly 300 gigabases of sequencing data and some 85 million unique TCR sequences were included in an early release covering around 650 HLA-typed donors. The genetic ancestry cluster associated with self-reported Caucasian donors included around four fifths of the roughly 400 genotyped donors. The study was designed to test whether signatures of past pathogen exposure could be identified by cataloging public T cell receptors. The study used immunosequencing to profile the T cell repertoires of around 600 subjects and linked those repertoires to cytomegalovirus serostatus. A separate validation cohort of roughly 130 different subjects was used in addition to the roughly 700-subject first cohort. The study combined high-throughput TCR immunosequencing, statistical association of individual TCRs with disease status, and machine learning to predict cytomegalovirus infection status. To study patterns of TCR occurrence, a later analysis re-analyzed previously published TCR beta repertoires from around 670 donors and added high-resolution HLA genotyping. Rather than using new phenotypic data, the later analysis identified candidate immune exposures from TCR beta sequences and from how often those sequences occurred across donors. In an earlier analysis of 500 to 650 of the donors, high-throughput TCR beta sequencing was used to judge whether each TCR beta V gene segment behaved as functional or pseudogenic. Donor age, sex, ethnicity and CMV serostatus were compiled alongside the repertoire data. In a later genetic analysis, genome-wide SNP genotypes for about three fifths of the 666 donors were used, and that subset was treated as a discovery cohort. Every repertoire in the discovery cohort had been generated on one and the same sequencing platform. HLA typing covered class I and class II loci at four-digit resolution. The number of typed donors differed by locus: about 620-630 for A, B, C, DRB1 and DQB1; 522 for DQA1; approximately 610 for DPA1; and about 470 for DPB1. Five DR-DQ haplotypes were treated as single units for association and clustering because of strong linkage in the cohort. On average, around 240,000 unique TCR beta nucleotide sequences were sequenced per donor among fewer than 500 genotyped donors of the cohort, with roughly a sixth of those sequences being non-productive. What the authors observed across the whole study: Only TCR beta chains were sequenced in this cohort, and the absence of alpha or paired-chain data limited detectable features. While some public TCRs were present in many individuals, most TCR sequences turned up only very rarely across donors. Linkage disequilibrium might explain the correlated functional status among segregating V segments, but an unknown experimental factor could not be excluded. In a later analysis, TCR association rates were found to vary across HLA loci, with the most associated TCRs seen for DRB1 alleles and the fewest for HLA-C alleles. When HLA alleles, especially DR and DQ, strongly co-occurred, attributing TCR associations to individual alleles was difficult. V-gene and J-gene trimming of TCR beta chains was associated with a missense DCLRE1C variant in a later genetic analysis, and the association was replicated in an independent cohort. Sequencing depth was assumed to be roughly uniform across donors in the presence/absence analyses, though that assumption may not hold. Because counts were too low, about 18 rarely observed V segments, including chromosome 9 orphons, were excluded from the earlier analysis of fewer than 650 of the donors. For the cohort, immune exposure information was limited to CMV serostatus. The 87-base-pair reads could not distinguish some IMGT-functional V segments, including TRBV6-2 and TRBV6-3, so those segments were excluded. A later analysis found that HLA-associated TCR beta chains were more clonally expanded and had lower generation probabilities than equally common non-associated chains. In a later genetic analysis, fewer N-insertions in productive TCRs were reported among donors in an Asian-associated ancestry cluster than the approximately 630-donor mean. A later analysis associated about 18,000 TCR beta sequences with specific HLA alleles at a false discovery rate of 0.05. In a later analysis, several top co-occurrence clusters were reported to appear linked to parvovirus B19, influenza, CMV and Epstein-Barr virus. Cytomegalovirus status was reported to be diagnosed by the classifier with high specificity and sensitivity in both the original and validation cohorts. A further reported finding was that TCR beta sequences accurately predicted the HLA-A and HLA-B alleles for most subjects in the first cohort. A cluster of highly shared sequence variants was judged likely to represent a technical artifact of the sequencing pipeline. HLA typing was unavailable for some donors at each locus, so association tests used only the typed subset. A few of the identified cytomegalovirus-associated TCR beta chains were confirmed in vitro to be specific for cytomegalovirus antigens. A later analysis found that most CMV-associated TCR beta chains appeared HLA-restricted, with HLA associations seemingly driven largely by CMV exposure. A total of 164 TCR beta chains were listed by the study as associated with cytomegalovirus. In an earlier analysis of 500 to 650 of the donors, most TCR beta V segments appeared in productive rearrangements about 90% or about 30% of the time, broadly matching IMGT annotations. According to the authors, the approach could potentially be generalized to other disease states and immunological phenotypes.

Receptors were amplified or captured by the immunoSEQ multiplex PCR assay. The multiplex PCR relied on a mix of 60 forward primers for TCR Vbeta segments and 13 reverse primers for TCR Jbeta segments. A multiplex PCR assay on genomic DNA amplified the CDR3 region of rearranged TCR beta genes. Amplified TCR beta libraries were sequenced as 87-base-pair reads on the Illumina HiSeq System. The study's own analysis went as follows. A later analysis tallied around 87 million unique TCR beta chains across the 666 repertoires, and about 12 million of those chains were shared by two or more donors. Raw reads were error-corrected and collapsed into unique sequences by a nearest-neighbor algorithm in which closely related sequences were merged to remove PCR and sequencing errors. CDR3 sequences were aligned to IMGT reference sequences to assign V, D and J gene segments. For a sequence to be retained, at least a six-nucleotide match to both a V gene segment and a J gene segment was required. Rearrangements were classified as productive when the CDR3 lacked stop codons and remained in frame with V and J, and all other rearrangements were classified as non-productive. CDR3 was defined by IMGT convention, running from the second conserved V-encoded cysteine to the conserved J-encoded phenylalanine. The earlier analysis of some 550 of the donors excluded any sequence lacking an unambiguous match to a single V gene segment. In an earlier analysis of around 590 of the donors, a V segment was called functional when productive rearrangements were above 56.7%, and segregating when the standard deviation between donors exceeded 5%. A statistical classification framework was built for diagnosing cytomegalovirus status from the catalog of TCR beta chain sequences. In a later analysis, V and J genes were assigned by comparing TCR nucleotide sequences against IMGT/GENE-DB human TR gene sequences. A later analysis assigned CDR3 sequences and most-parsimonious VDJ recombination scenarios with the TCRdist pipeline. In a later analysis, each TCR beta chain was defined by its CDR3 amino acid sequence together with its V-gene family, and reads lacking a unique V-gene family were excluded. To address suspected cross-contamination and a sequencing artifact, a later analysis removed a few hundred highly shared, low-generation-probability nucleotide sequences. In a later analysis, a clonal expansion index was calculated for each public chain from normalized within-repertoire ranks of inferred template counts. In a later analysis, generation probabilities were computed with a VDJ recombination model fitted to out-of-frame rearrangements, and the resulting probabilities were checked against IGoR. In a later analysis, hypergeometric tests were used to score TCR-TCR, TCR-HLA and TCR-CMV co-occurrence, with a repertoire-size bias correction applied to TCR pairs. False discovery rates were estimated in a later analysis by permuting HLA or CMV assignments 20 times. In a later analysis, co-occurring TCRs were grouped using DBSCAN, with TCRdist sequence similarity added in when clustering inside HLA-allele-positive subsets. Repertoires with fewer than 30,000 or more than 120,000 public chains were left out of co-occurrence clustering, as were five repertoires with anomalous nucleotide sharing. TCRdb holds this immuneACCESS table with in-frame rearrangements only. Some clones are missing; in checked studies, unresolved V genes explain under half, and the rest has no known cause. D and trimming come from the DNA, and the V and J calls and clone size come from that table. Present in this sample are around 120,000 clones, roughly 80% of which were seen just once. Of the sample, approximately 0.24% falls within the top ten clones.

The V and J ends are trimmed by 2 bases and 1 base, leaving 10 bases between them. The CDR1 and CDR2 encoded by the germline V gene are SGHTS and YDEGEE. From its cysteine to its phenylalanine, the CDR3 spans 15 amino acids. Only CDR3 DNA is held: 45 bases, read in frame from base 1. The cohort consisted of some 730 healthy bone marrow donors. At the time of sampling, every cohort member was nominally healthy, though immune exposures that went unrecorded were likely present. The donor was CMV seronegative and was included in the group of about 350 seronegative cohort members. Every donor gave a peripheral blood sample, and the peripheral blood mononuclear cells from that sample were used for TCR beta sequencing. Genomic DNA extraction from the blood cell samples was performed with the Qiagen DNeasy Blood Extraction Kit.

The chain couples TRBV5-8 to TRBJ1-5, with the D gene not confidently named. The sample comprised PBMCs. The TCR sequence derives from a man aged 45-65 years in good health and CMV-seronegative. The DNA sequence is as follows: TGTGCCAGCAGCTTTTCTCGGAGGAGCAATCAGCCCCAGCATTTT. It encodes CASSFSRRSNQPQHF.